The 16 T cell receptor beta chains below come from one sample, sequenced in a study of cytomegalovirus exposure and HLA in healthy donors. PCR employed 60 Vbeta and 13 Jbeta primers. Here immunoSEQ multiplex PCR was the method, and the copy in TCRdb shows in-frame clones only, minus some. Found here are under 170,000 clones, roughly 83% of them singletons; the top ten hold about 3.7%. What was sequenced was PBMCs. All receptors derive from a human donor in good health.

The CDR3 sequence: CASSLEGGRDTEAFF. The CDR3 DNA reads as TGTGCCAGCAGCTTAGAGGGGGGGAGGGACACTGAAGCTTTCTTT. The chain combines TRBV7-2 with TRBJ1-1, with a tentative D call TRBD1 (6 bases). The CDR3 sequence is 15 residues long. The V and J ends lost 1 base and 3 bases respectively, with 12 bases between them. The germline gives CDR1 SGHTA, CDR2 FQGNSA.

The chain has TRBV14 and TRBJ1-2; D gene uncertain. The CDR3 contains 14 residues. The germline V gene encodes CDR1 SGHDN and CDR2 FVKESK. With 3 bases removed from V and 7 bases from J, the gap between germline ends came to 15 bases. CDR3 DNA: TGTGCCAGCAGCCAGCGACACGGAACGGCTGGCTACACCTTC. It translates to CASSQRHGTAGYTF.

A word on this clone: Other nucleotide sequences in the sample specify the same CDR3. The J gene is TRBJ1-5, the V gene TRBV28; the match to TRBD1 covers 7 bases. The J segment lost 3 bases and the V segment lost 6 bases, leaving 11 bases of the junction unmatched. Germline V gene lookup returns CDR1 MDHEN and CDR2 SYDVKM. There are 16 residues in the CDR3. The CDR3, as DNA: TGTGCCAGCAGAAACCCCGGGACAGCTTACAATCAGCCCCAGCATTTT. Its translation: CASRNPGTAYNQPQHF.

The chain employs TRBV7-9 and TRBJ2-7; TRBD1 is a possible D gene (5 bases). Trimming left V 5 bases short and J 4 bases short, with 15 bases between. The germline gives CDR1 SEHNR, CDR2 FQNEAQ (reference sequence). CDR3 size: 14 residues. The CDR3, as DNA: TGTGCCAGCAGCCGGATGACAGAAGATTACGAGCAGTACTTC. Translating it yields CASSRMTEDYEQYF.

The gene calls are TRBV7-6 and TRBJ2-3, with 9 bases aligning to TRBD2. Germline trimming cut 0 bases from V and 7 bases from J; bases unmatched to any gene: 8. The CDR3 is made up of 16 amino acids. Germline assignment: CDR1 SGHVS and CDR2 FNYEAQ. Here the CDR3 reads CASSLAPAGGMNTQYF. CDR3 coding DNA: TGTGCCAGCAGCTTAGCGCCAGCGGGAGGTATGAATACGCAGTATTTT. The entire variable domain, with the rest obtained from reference TRBV7-6 and TRBJ2-3, is as follows: GAGVSQSPRYKVTKRGQDVALRCDPISGHVSLYWYRQALGQGPEFLTYFNYEAQQDKSGLPNDRFSAERPEGSISTLTIQRTEQRDSAMYRCASSLAPAGGMNTQYFGPGTRLTVL.

The rearrangement links TRBV30 to TRBJ2-1; no definite D call. Trimming pared 1 base from V and 6 bases from J, leaving 4 bases between. The CDR3 is 11 residues long. CDR1 GTSNPN and CDR2 SVGIG come from the germline V gene (reference sequence). CDR3 sequence: CAWSAGNEQFF. The CDR3 DNA reads TGTGCCTGGAGTGCGGGCAATGAGCAGTTCTTC. The variable domain in full, with the rest retrieved from reference TRBV30 and TRBJ2-1, is SQTIHQWPATLVQPVGSPLSLECTVEGTSNPNLYWYRQAAGRGLQLLFYSVGIGQISSEVPQNLSASRPQDRQFILSSKKLLLSDSGFYLCAWSAGNEQFFGPGTRLTVL.

The rearrangement uses TRBV10-2 and TRBJ1-5; D remains ambiguous. This CDR3 contains 14 residues. With 2 bases removed from V and 0 bases from J, the gap between germline ends came to 5 bases. Germline lookup yields CDR1 WSHSY and CDR2 SAAADI. The CDR3 nucleotides are TGCGCCAGCAGTGAGAACGGTAGCAATCAGCCCCAGCATTTT. It specifies CASSENGSNQPQHF.

The genes are TRBV5-1 and TRBJ2-5; D gene unclear. The CDR3 is 14 amino acids. The ends were cut back, 0 bases at V and 2 bases at J, with 8 bases in the middle. Per germline, CDR1 SGHRS and CDR2 YFSETQ. The CDR3 protein is CASSLDTTQETQYF. The CDR3, as DNA: TGCGCCAGCAGCTTGGACACTACACAAGAGACCCAGTACTTC.

This CDR3 reads CASSPIQGASPYEQYF. As DNA, the CDR3 is TGTGCCAGCAGTCCAATTCAGGGGGCTAGCCCCTACGAGCAGTACTTC. The gene calls are TRBV27 and TRBJ2-7; TRBD1 agrees at 8 bases. Germline CDR1 reads MNHEY; CDR2 reads SMNVEV (reference sequence). Trimming took 5 bases from V and 2 from J; bases not matched to a gene: 11. This CDR3 is built from 16 residues.

J is TRBJ1-1 and V is TRBV18; a possible D gene is TRBD1 (6 bases). CDR1 and CDR2 from the germline V gene are KGHSH and LQKENI. The CDR3 loop spans 15 amino acids. Trimming removed 3 bases at V and 3 bases at J, with 14 bases between. CDR3 nucleotides: TGTGCCAGCTCACCGCTAGGGACACATGACACTGAAGCTTTCTTT. This codes for CASSPLGTHDTEAFF.

CDR3 DNA: TGTGCCAGCAGCTTAGGGGGCATCTCTGGAAACACCATATATTTT. Its translation: CASSLGGISGNTIYF. The chain employs TRBV11-2 and TRBJ1-3; D may be TRBD1 (5 bases). This CDR3 contains 15 residues. Trimming removed 1 base from V and 0 bases from J, with 7 bases in between. Germline V gene lookup returns CDR1 SGHAT and CDR2 FQNNGV. Full variable domain (outside the CDR3, taken from reference TRBV11-2 and TRBJ1-3): EAGVAQSPRYKIIEKRQSVAFWCNPISGHATLYWYQQILGQGPKLLIQFQNNGVVDDSQLPKDRFSAERLKGVDSTLKIQPAKLEDSAVYLCASSLGGISGNTIYFGEGSWLTVV.

The rearrangement joins TRBV9 to TRBJ2-7; 9 bases map to TRBD1. The trim removed 5 bases at V and 6 bases at J, leaving 9 bases unmatched. This CDR3 contains 14 residues. Germline assignment: CDR1 SGDLS and CDR2 YYNGEE. The CDR3 DNA follows: TGTGCCAGCAGACCGGGACAGGGATCGGGCGAGCAGTACTTC. Translating gives CASRPGQGSGEQYF.

This clone showed up just a few times. The chain combines TRBV2 with TRBJ2-1; D uncertain. This CDR3 region has 12 residues. Trimming left V 8 bases short and J 6 bases short, with 11 bases between. Per the germline V gene, CDR1 is SNHLY and CDR2 is FYNNEI. The CDR3 DNA sequence: TGTGCCAGCTTCTGGGCCCCCAATGAGCAGTTCTTC. It encodes CASFWAPNEQFF.

This clone turned up a few times. V gene TRBV30 combines with J gene TRBJ2-5; 12 bases are a match to TRBD2. The CDR3 covers 14 residues. With 5 bases clipped from V and 4 bases from J, the junction kept 5 bases outside the gene matches. CDR1 is GTSNPN and CDR2 is SVGIG in the germline V gene (reference sequence). The CDR3 sequence: CAWAPTSGGETQYF. In DNA, the CDR3 is TGTGCCTGGGCTCCGACTAGCGGGGGAGAGACCCAGTACTTC.

V usage is TRBV13 and J usage is TRBJ2-7, with 8 bases that match TRBD2. The V gene end was trimmed by 2 bases and the J gene end by 5 bases; junction bases not matched to a gene: 8. This CDR3 contains 15 residues. CDR1 is PRHDT, CDR2 FYEKMQ, per germline (reference sequence). CDR3 coding DNA: TGTGCCAGCAGCTTATCAGCGGGAGTTAGTAACGAGCAGTACTTC. Its translation is CASSLSAGVSNEQYF.

This sequence joins TRBV13 and TRBJ2-1, with unresolved D. This CDR3 contains 19 residues. V shed 0 bases and J shed 4 bases, with 22 bases lying between them. CDR1 and CDR2 (germline): PRHDT, FYEKMQ (reference sequence). The CDR3 region is CASSLGWVLQIPRYNEQFF. As DNA, the CDR3 is TGTGCCAGCAGCTTAGGGTGGGTCTTACAGATCCCCCGATACAATGAGCAGTTCTTC.